Below, 32 T cell receptor beta chains from the same sample are listed, as sequenced in a study of cytomegalovirus exposure and HLA in healthy donors. Vbeta (60) and Jbeta (13) primers were used in the PCR. Clones were sequenced by immunoSEQ multiplex PCR, and TCRdb holds only the in-frame ones, with some missing. The repertoire consists of 130,000 or so clones, with roughly 74% occurring once and the leading ten covering 6.6%. The sequencing sample was made of PBMCs. The receptors shown here come from a man aged 40-50 years in good health and CMV-seropositive.

This clone appeared a single time. This chain links TRBV5-1 with TRBJ2-2, with 10 bases lining up with TRBD2. Germline CDR1 and CDR2: SGHRS and YFSETQ. The CDR3 is 17 amino acids. J lost 5 bases, V lost 4 bases, and 11 bases had no gene match. The CDR3 DNA follows: TGCGCCAGCAGCCCCGGGCTAGCGGGAGTGGGAACCGGGGAGCTGTTTTTT. Translating gives CASSPGLAGVGTGELFF.

In DNA, the CDR3 is TGCGCCAGCAGACTACTAACAGGGGGCACTGAAGCTTTCTTT. This sequence encodes CASRLLTGGTEAFF. The chain is built from TRBV10-2 and TRBJ1-1; 8 positions agree with TRBD1. With 6 bases clipped from V and 4 bases from J, the junction kept 7 bases outside the gene matches. CDR3 length: 14 amino acids. CDR1 and CDR2 from the germline V gene are WSHSY and SAAADI.

The V and J genes are TRBV5-1 and TRBJ2-5; TRBD1 might be the D (6 bases). Germline values: CDR1 SGHRS, CDR2 YFSETQ. V dropped 0 bases and J dropped 2 bases, with 11 bases sitting between them. CDR3 size: 15 residues. CDR3 DNA sequence: TGCGCCAGCAGCTTGGTACAGGGCAGACAAGAGACCCAGTACTTC. Its translation: CASSLVQGRQETQYF.

This chain uses TRBV7-8 with TRBJ2-7; the match to TRBD2 covers 11 bases. Germline V CDR1 and CDR2: SGHVS, FQNEAQ. The J segment lost 2 bases and the V segment lost 5 bases, leaving 5 bases of the junction unmatched. This CDR3 has 15 amino acids. The CDR3 loop is CASSPRLAGTYEQYF. In DNA form, the CDR3 reads TGTGCCAGCAGCCCCCGACTAGCGGGGACCTACGAGCAGTACTTC.

The chain links TRBV27 to TRBJ2-5; no clear D gene. The end of the DNA is better explained by TRBJ2-7, so the J call may be wrong. The CDR3 consists of 13 residues. CDR1 and CDR2 (germline): MNHEY, SMNVEV (reference sequence). The CDR3 DNA is TGTGCCAGCAGTTTTGGAGAAATCTACGAGCAGTACTTC. The encoded protein is CASSFGEIYEQYF.

This chain connects TRBV9 to TRBJ2-7, with D perhaps TRBD1 (5 bases). CDR3 length equals 14 residues. Trimming removed 4 bases at V and 0 bases at J, with 11 bases between. The germline CDR1 and CDR2 sequences are SGDLS and YYNGEE. The CDR3 loop is CASSQGSRSYEQYF. DNA for the CDR3: TGTGCCAGCAGCCAGGGTTCTCGCTCCTACGAGCAGTACTTC. Full variable domain (remainder filled in from reference TRBV9 and TRBJ2-7): DSGVTQTPKHLITATGQRVTLRCSPRSGDLSVYWYQQSLDQGLQFLIQYYNGEERAKGNILERFSAQQFPDLHSELNLSSLELGDSALYFCASSQGSRSYEQYFGPGTRLTVT.

The chain carries TRBV2 and TRBJ2-2; D remains unclear. Germline values: CDR1 SNHLY, CDR2 FYNNEI. The CDR3 is 14 amino acids. V lost 8 bases to trimming and J lost 5 bases, with 15 bases between them. CDR3 sequence reads: CASAVGSETGELFF. As DNA, the CDR3 is TGTGCCAGCGCGGTAGGAAGTGAAACCGGGGAGCTGTTTTTT.

This rearrangement joins TRBV19 to TRBJ2-7, with TRBD1 matching 8 bases. The germline gives CDR1 LNHDA, CDR2 SQIVND (reference sequence). This CDR3 region has 16 residues. Trimming removed 6 bases from V and 2 bases from J; junction bases left unmatched: 12. CDR3 region: CASRRSSGQDTYEQYF. The CDR3 nucleotides are TGTGCCAGTAGAAGGTCTTCGGGACAGGATACCTACGAGCAGTACTTC. The variable domain in full, completed from reference TRBV19 and TRBJ2-7, reads DGGITQSPKYLFRKEGQNVTLSCEQNLNHDAMYWYRQDPGQGLRLIYYSQIVNDFQKGDIAEGYSVSREKKESFPLTVTSAQKNPTAFYLCASRRSSGQDTYEQYFGPGTRLTVT.

This clone has just a few counts. The chain joins TRBV7-9 to TRBJ2-5, with D possibly TRBD1 on 5 matching bases. The V gene lost 5 bases and the J gene lost 3 bases, with 10 bases spanning the gap. The length of the CDR3 is 13 residues. Per the germline V gene, CDR1 is SEHNR and CDR2 is FQNEAQ (reference sequence). This chain's CDR3 is CASSNRQKETQYF. For the CDR3, the DNA is TGTGCCAGCAGCAACAGACAGAAAGAGACCCAGTACTTC.

This clone was detected only a few times. The chain carries TRBV10-3 and TRBJ2-6; D possibly corresponds to TRBD2 (6 bases). Trimming removed 5 bases at V and 4 bases at J, with 12 bases between. CDR1 ENHRY and CDR2 SYGVKD come from the germline V gene. This CDR3 is built from 15 residues. CDR3 coding DNA: TGTGCCATCAGTCTACGACGGGGGGGGGCCAACGTCCTGACTTTC. As protein: CAISLRRGGANVLTF.

The CDR3 coding sequence is TGTGCCAGCAGTTCCTCCCGGACAGGGATGATATACGAGCAGTACTTC. It specifies CASSSSRTGMIYEQYF. The chain employs TRBV28 and TRBJ2-7; 8 bases map to TRBD1. The CDR3 consists of 16 residues. V was clipped by 4 bases and J by 4 bases; unmatched bases: 12. CDR1 is MDHEN and CDR2 is SYDVKM in the germline V gene.

The chain recombines TRBV30 with TRBJ1-2, with TRBD1 as a possible D gene (6 bases). The CDR3 totals 12 residues. V lost 5 bases and J 1 base, leaving 8 bases between the germline ends. Per germline, CDR1 GTSNPN and CDR2 SVGIG (reference sequence). The CDR3 is CAWGGINYGYTF. DNA of the CDR3: TGTGCCTGGGGGGGCATTAACTATGGCTACACCTTC.

The gene calls are TRBV13 and TRBJ2-5, with 8 bases identical to TRBD1. Germline CDR1 is PRHDT and CDR2 is FYEKMQ (reference sequence). V trimming: 8 bases; J trimming: 5 bases; junction bases outside the gene matches: 10. The CDR3 sequence is 14 residues long. The CDR3 reads CASGGQGRGETQYF. CDR3 bases: TGTGCCAGCGGCGGACAGGGAAGAGGGGAGACCCAGTACTTC.

The chain links TRBV30 to TRBJ2-4, with a weak D call TRBD1 (5 bases). Germline V CDR1 and CDR2: GTSNPN, SVGIG (reference sequence). V dropped 0 bases and J dropped 7 bases, with 10 bases sitting between them. This CDR3 has 13 amino acids. Written as DNA, the CDR3 is TGTGCCTGGAGTGTAGGACAACCGAACATTCAGTACTTC. Amino acid sequence: CAWSVGQPNIQYF.

The V gene is TRBV15, the J gene TRBJ2-1, with TRBD2 identical over 13 bases. This CDR3 contains 20 residues. V lost 1 base to trimming and J lost 8 bases; unmatched junction nucleotides: 17. Germline lookup yields CDR1 LNHNV and CDR2 YYDKDF (reference sequence). The CDR3, as DNA: TGTGCCACCAGCAGAGCCCAGGGTACTAGCGGGGGGGCCCGGTGGGATGAGCAGTTCTTC. The encoded protein is CATSRAQGTSGGARWDEQFF.

This chain links TRBV2 with TRBJ2-2; 10 positions agree with TRBD2. The trim removed 6 bases at V and 7 bases at J, leaving 8 bases unmatched. Looked up from germline, CDR1 is SNHLY and CDR2 is FYNNEI. The CDR3 has 15 residues. The CDR3 loop reads CASRRLAGVVGELFF. The CDR3 bases are TGTGCCAGCAGAAGGCTAGCGGGAGTCGTCGGGGAGCTGTTTTTT.

This sequence joins TRBV4-1 and TRBJ1-1; D not resolved. V lost 2 bases and J 5 bases, leaving 24 bases between the germline ends. This CDR3 comprises 18 residues. From germline, CDR1 is MGHRA and CDR2 YSYEKL. CDR3 region: CASSQPRRGWNGETEAFF. The CDR3 nucleotides are TGCGCCAGCAGCCAACCTCGGCGTGGGTGGAACGGGGAGACTGAAGCTTTCTTT.

A few counts support this clone. The gene calls are TRBV6-4 and TRBJ2-1; a weak D match, TRBD2 (6 bases). This CDR3 spans 13 amino acids. Germline CDR1 reads MRHNA; CDR2 reads SNTAGT. Trimming removed 5 bases from V and 4 bases from J, with 9 bases in between. The DNA of the CDR3 is TGTGCCAGCAGTCGGGACTCTTACAATGAGCAGTTCTTC. Translation gives CASSRDSYNEQFF.

The V and J genes are TRBV29-1 and TRBJ2-5; 11 bases are a match to TRBD1. The CDR3 is 14 amino acids. The ends lost 6 bases at V and 5 bases at J; junction bases unmatched: 8. CDR1 and CDR2 from the germline V gene are SQVTM and ANQGSEA. This chain's CDR3 is CSVRDRGMSETQYF. Here the CDR3 DNA reads TGCAGCGTCCGGGACAGGGGGATGTCTGAGACCCAGTACTTC.

This chain joins TRBV5-8 and TRBJ2-1, with D maybe TRBD1 (6 bases). The germline V gene encodes CDR1 SGHTS and CDR2 YDEGEE. The V and J ends lost 4 bases and 5 bases respectively, with 19 bases between them. The CDR3 is 16 residues long. CDR3 amino acids: CASSAGQNYGNNEQFF. DNA of the CDR3: TGTGCCAGCAGCGCCGGACAGAATTATGGGAACAATGAGCAGTTCTTC.

This chain connects TRBV7-6 to TRBJ2-2; tentatively, D is TRBD2 (6 bases). The germline V and J ends were trimmed by 5 bases and 8 bases, with 15 bases remaining between them. This CDR3 has 14 amino acids. Germline CDR1 is SGHVS and CDR2 is FNYEAQ. The DNA for the CDR3 is TGTGCCAGCAGCCCTAGGGTTCTAGCGGGGGAGCTGTTTTTT. Translation gives CASSPRVLAGELFF.

The gene calls are TRBV27 and TRBJ2-1, with D possibly TRBD2 on 7 matching bases. The CDR3 totals 15 residues. From germline, CDR1 is MNHEY and CDR2 SMNVEV (reference sequence). V lost 2 bases and J 6 bases, leaving 14 bases between the germline ends. The DNA of the CDR3 is TGTGCCAGCAGTTTACTGATAGGGGGGGCCAATGAGCAGTTCTTC. It is translated as CASSLLIGGANEQFF.

This chain joins TRBV2 and TRBJ2-7; D gene uncertain. CDR3 length: 12 amino acids. Germline loops: CDR1 SNHLY, CDR2 FYNNEI. V was trimmed by 6 bases and J by 0 bases, leaving 6 bases between them. The CDR3 sequence: CASRLASYEQYF. CDR3 sequence (DNA): TGTGCCAGCAGGCTGGCCTCCTACGAGCAGTACTTC.

Turning to this clone: Additional DNA sequences in this sample encode the identical CDR3. The rearrangement links TRBV15 to TRBJ2-7; D is unresolved. V was shortened by 0 bases and J by 4 bases, with 4 bases between the two germline ends. CDR3 length: 12 amino acids. Per germline, CDR1 LNHNV and CDR2 YYDKDF (reference sequence). The CDR3 nucleotides are TGTGCCACCAGCAGAGATAGTTACGAGCAGTACTTC. Encoded protein: CATSRDSYEQYF.

The V call is TRBV30, the J call TRBJ1-6; maybe TRBD1 (6 bases). The V end lost 0 bases, the J end lost 10 bases, and 16 bases lay between the germline ends. This CDR3 has 15 residues. The germline CDR1 and CDR2 sequences are GTSNPN and SVGIG (reference sequence). For the CDR3, the DNA is TGTGCCTGGAGTGTACACAGGGTTCTACGGTCACCCCTCCACTTT. The encoded protein is CAWSVHRVLRSPLHF.

This clone was seen a few times. The CDR3 loop is CASQGNSPEAFF. CDR3 DNA: TGTGCCAGCCAGGGGAACTCTCCTGAAGCTTTCTTT. The rearrangement joins TRBV9 to TRBJ1-1; D possibly corresponds to TRBD1 (6 bases). The CDR3 runs 12 residues. Germline CDR1 SGDLS, CDR2 YYNGEE. V was clipped by 7 bases and J by 6 bases, with 13 bases between them.

In this sample, this clone turned up a few times. V is TRBV2 and J is TRBJ1-3; D uncertain. V shed 3 bases and J shed 0 bases, with 9 bases lying between them. The germline gives CDR1 SNHLY, CDR2 FYNNEI. This CDR3 has 15 residues. As DNA, the CDR3 is TGTGCCAGCAGTGAGACCGGGTACTCTGGAAACACCATATATTTT. It codes for CASSETGYSGNTIYF.

This clone was seen a few times. The chain couples TRBV9 to TRBJ2-3; 9 bases line up with TRBD1. The CDR3 length is 15 residues. CDR1 SGDLS and CDR2 YYNGEE come from the germline V gene. The J segment lost 4 bases and the V segment lost 4 bases, leaving 7 bases of the junction unmatched. CDR3 bases: TGTGCCAGCAGCTCCGGACAGGGGTGGTCAGATACGCAGTATTTT. It specifies CASSSGQGWSDTQYF. The full variable domain, rest sourced from reference TRBV9 and TRBJ2-3, is DSGVTQTPKHLITATGQRVTLRCSPRSGDLSVYWYQQSLDQGLQFLIQYYNGEERAKGNILERFSAQQFPDLHSELNLSSLELGDSALYFCASSSGQGWSDTQYFGPGTRLTVL.

This clone came up once. CDR3 amino acids: CASSENRVHEQYF. The CDR3 DNA follows: TGTGCCAGCAGTGAAAACAGGGTCCACGAGCAGTACTTC. The chain is built from TRBV6-1 and TRBJ2-7, with D perhaps matching TRBD1 (6 bases). The CDR3 loop spans 13 amino acids. V lost 2 bases, J lost 5 bases, and 10 bases lay in between. From germline, CDR1 is MNHNS and CDR2 SASEGT.

To note about this clone: Other DNA sequences in the same sample also yield this CDR3. The chain is built from TRBV30 and TRBJ1-4; 9 nucleotides match TRBD1. Germline V gives CDR1 GTSNPN, CDR2 SVGIG (reference sequence). This CDR3 contains 11 residues. V gave up 5 bases and J gave up 8 bases; unmatched junction bases: 0. As DNA, the CDR3 is TGTGCCTGGGGACAGGGGGAAAAACTGTTTTTT. Protein sequence: CAWGQGEKLFF.

The rearrangement joins TRBV28 to TRBJ2-2; TRBD2 matches 10 bases. Germline V gene data show CDR1 as MDHEN and CDR2 as SYDVKM. The CDR3 runs 15 residues. V gave up 6 bases and J gave up 8 bases; unmatched junction bases: 9. This chain's CDR3 is CASRTGTSALGELFF. The CDR3 coding sequence is TGTGCCAGCAGAACCGGGACTAGCGCCTTGGGGGAGCTGTTTTTT.

Notes on this clone: The junction does not match germline at one end; this may be a read error. This chain connects TRBV7-7 to TRBJ2-1; TRBD2 matches at 11 bases. Germline loops: CDR1 SSHAT, CDR2 FNYEAQ (reference sequence). The CDR3 consists of 15 residues. CDR3 sequence reads: CASSLIGTSGNEQFF. The CDR3 DNA is TGTGCTAGCAGCTTAATTGGGACTAGCGGCAATGAGCAGTTCTTC.